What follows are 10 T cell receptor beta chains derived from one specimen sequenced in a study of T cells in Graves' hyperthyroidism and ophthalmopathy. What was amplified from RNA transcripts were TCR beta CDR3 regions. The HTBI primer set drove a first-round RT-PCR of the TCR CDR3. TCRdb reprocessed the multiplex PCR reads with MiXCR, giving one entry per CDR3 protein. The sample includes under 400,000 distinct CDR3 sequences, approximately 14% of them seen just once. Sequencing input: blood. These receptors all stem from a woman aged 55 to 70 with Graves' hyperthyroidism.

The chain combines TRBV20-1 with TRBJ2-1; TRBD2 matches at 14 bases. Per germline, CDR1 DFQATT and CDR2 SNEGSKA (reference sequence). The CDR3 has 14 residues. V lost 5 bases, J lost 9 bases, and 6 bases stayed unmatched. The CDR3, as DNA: TGCAGTGCTGGGGGGGGACTAGCGGGAGCTGAGCAGTTCTTC. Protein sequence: CSAGGGLAGAEQFF.

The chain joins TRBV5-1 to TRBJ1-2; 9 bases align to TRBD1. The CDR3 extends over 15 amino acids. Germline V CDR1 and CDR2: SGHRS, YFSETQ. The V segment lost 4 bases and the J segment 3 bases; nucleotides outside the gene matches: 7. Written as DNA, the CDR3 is TGCGCCAGCAGCCCAGGGACAGGGAGGCACTATGGCTACACCTTC. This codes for CASSPGTGRHYGYTF.

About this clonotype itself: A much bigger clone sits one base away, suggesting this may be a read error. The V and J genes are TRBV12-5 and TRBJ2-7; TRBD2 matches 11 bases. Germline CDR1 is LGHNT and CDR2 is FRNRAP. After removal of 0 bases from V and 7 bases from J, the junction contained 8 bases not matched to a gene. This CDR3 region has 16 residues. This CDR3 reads CASGLVLAGGPHEQYF. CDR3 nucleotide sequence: TGTGCTAGTGGTTTGGTCTTAGCGGGAGGGCCCCATGAGCAGTACTTC.

CDR3 nucleotides: TGTGCCAGCAGCTTAGTTATTACGTTCTCCGGAGATGGCTACACCTTC. Translation: CASSLVITFSGDGYTF. This sequence joins TRBV7-8 and TRBJ1-2; D remains ambiguous. The CDR3 contains 16 residues. V lost 1 base, J lost 6 bases, and 18 bases lay in between. Germline V lookup: CDR1 SGHVS, CDR2 FQNEAQ. Based on the CDR3 plus reference TRBV7-8 and TRBJ1-2, the full variable domain is GAGVSQSPRYKVAKRGQDVALRCDPISGHVSLFWYQQALGQGPEFLTYFQNEAQLDKSGLPSDRFFAERPEGSVSTLKIQRTQQEDSAVYLCASSLVITFSGDGYTFGSGTRLTVV.

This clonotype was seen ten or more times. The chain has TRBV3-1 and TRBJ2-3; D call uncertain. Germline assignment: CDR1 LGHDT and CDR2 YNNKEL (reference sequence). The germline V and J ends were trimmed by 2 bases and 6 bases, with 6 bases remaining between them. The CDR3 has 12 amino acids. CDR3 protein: CASSQTLDTQYF. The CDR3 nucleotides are TGTGCCAGCAGCCAAACACTGGATACGCAGTATTTT.

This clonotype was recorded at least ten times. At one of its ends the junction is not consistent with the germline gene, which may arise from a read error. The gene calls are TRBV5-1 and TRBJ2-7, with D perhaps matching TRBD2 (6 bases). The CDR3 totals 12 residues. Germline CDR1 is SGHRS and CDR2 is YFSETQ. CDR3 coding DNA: TGTGCCAGCAGTTTAGCTGGAGGGGAGCAGTACTTC. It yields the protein CASSLAGGEQYF.

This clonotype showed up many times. The CDR3 region has the DNA TGTGCCAGTAGCAGACTAGCGGGAGGGAAGGGCAATGAGCAGTTCTTC. Translation gives CASSRLAGGKGNEQFF. The chain couples TRBV19 to TRBJ2-1, with TRBD2 matching 14 bases. Germline V lookup: CDR1 LNHDA, CDR2 SQIVND (reference sequence). This CDR3 spans 16 amino acids. The V segment lost 6 bases and the J segment 6 bases; nucleotides outside the gene matches: 7.

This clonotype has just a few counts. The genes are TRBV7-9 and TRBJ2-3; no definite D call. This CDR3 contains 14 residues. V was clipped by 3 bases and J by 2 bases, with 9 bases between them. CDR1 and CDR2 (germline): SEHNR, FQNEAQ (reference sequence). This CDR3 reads CASSFSRITDTQYF. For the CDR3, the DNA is TGTGCCAGCAGCTTTTCACGGATCACAGATACGCAGTATTTT.

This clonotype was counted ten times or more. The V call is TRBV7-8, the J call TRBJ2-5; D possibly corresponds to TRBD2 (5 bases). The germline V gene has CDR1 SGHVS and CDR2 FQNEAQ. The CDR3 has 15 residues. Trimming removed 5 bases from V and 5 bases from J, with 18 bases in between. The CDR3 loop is CASSRSGLIGETQYF. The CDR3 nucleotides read TGTGCCAGCAGCCGCAGCGGACTGATCGGGGAGACCCAGTACTTC.

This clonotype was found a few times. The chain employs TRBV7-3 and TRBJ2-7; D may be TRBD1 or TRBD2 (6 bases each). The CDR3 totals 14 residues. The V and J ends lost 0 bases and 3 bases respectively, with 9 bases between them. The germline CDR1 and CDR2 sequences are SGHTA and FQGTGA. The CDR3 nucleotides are TGTGCCAGCAGCTTAACGGGGGGACACTACGAGCAGTACTTC. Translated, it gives CASSLTGGHYEQYF.